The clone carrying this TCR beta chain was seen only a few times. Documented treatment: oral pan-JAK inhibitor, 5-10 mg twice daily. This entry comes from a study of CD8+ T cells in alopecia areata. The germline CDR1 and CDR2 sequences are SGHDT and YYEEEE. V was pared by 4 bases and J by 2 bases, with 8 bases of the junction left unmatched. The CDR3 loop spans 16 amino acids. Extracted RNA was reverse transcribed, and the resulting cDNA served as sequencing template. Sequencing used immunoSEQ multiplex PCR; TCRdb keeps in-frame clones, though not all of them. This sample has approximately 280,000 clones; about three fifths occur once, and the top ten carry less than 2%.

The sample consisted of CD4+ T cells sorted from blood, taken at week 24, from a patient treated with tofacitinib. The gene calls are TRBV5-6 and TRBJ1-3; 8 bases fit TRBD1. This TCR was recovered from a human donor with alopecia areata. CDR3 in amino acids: CASSRRDRMTGNTIYF. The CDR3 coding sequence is TGTGCCAGCAGCCGTCGGGACAGGATGACTGGAAACACCATATATTTT. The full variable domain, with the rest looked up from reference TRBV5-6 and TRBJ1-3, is DAGVTQSPTHLIKTRGQQVTLRCSPKSGHDTVSWYQQALGQGPQFIFQYYEEEERQRGNFPDRFSGHQFPNYSSELNVNALLLGDSALYLCASSRRDRMTGNTIYFGEGSWLTVV.